This is a list of T cell receptor beta chains from one sample in a study of response to subunit inactivated influenza vaccine. In TCRdb, the RT-PCR reads were re-called with MiXCR into one record per CDR3 protein. The sample consists of 500,000 to 650,000 distinct CDR3 sequences, 6.5% to 8% of them appearing once. Sequences were derived from PBMCs from blood, sampled around 25 months after vaccination. These receptors all stem from a man aged 50 to 69 who received an inactivated influenza vaccine. Each CDR3 is given with its conserved first and last residue. The D gene is left open where the match is weak. A clone size is listed for some rows: how often the clone was seen (once, few, many), or a class if it is expanded.

v_gene	len	j_gene	d_gene	abundance	CDR3aa	CDR3nt
TRBV29-1	14	TRBJ2-7	TRBD1	.	CSVDLGTGRVEQYF	TGCAGCGTGGATCTGGGGACAGGGCGGGTCGAGCAGTACTTC
TRBV11-2	14	TRBJ1-2	.	.	CASSFQNQNYGYTF	TGTGCCAGCAGCTTTCAAAATCAGAACTATGGCTACACCTTC
TRBV7-9	12	TRBJ1-2	.	.	CASSRDVYGYTF	TGTGCCAGCAGCAGGGACGTCTATGGCTACACCTTC
TRBV9	13	TRBJ2-1	.	.	CASSGGSAYEQFF	TGTGCCAGCAGCGGTGGTAGCGCGTATGAGCAGTTCTTC
TRBV4-3	16	TRBJ2-3	TRBD1	many	CASSQERTGSTDTQYF	TGCGCCAGCAGCCAAGAAAGGACAGGGAGCACAGATACGCAGTATTTT
TRBV5-1	15	TRBJ2-3	TRBD2	.	CAGSPRGVGTDTQYF	TGCGCCGGCAGCCCTCGGGGGGTTGGGACAGATACGCAGTATTTT
TRBV12-3/TRBV12-4	14	TRBJ1-1	.	.	CASSWGGTRTEAFF	TGTGCCAGCAGTTGGGGGGGAACAAGGACTGAAGCTTTCTTT
TRBV18	13	TRBJ1-1	.	.	CASSPSSGTEAFF	TGTGCCAGCTCACCCAGTTCGGGCACTGAAGCTTTCTTT
TRBV24-1	16	TRBJ2-1	TRBD2	many	CATSISGSRSYNEQFF	TGTGCCACCAGCATTAGCGGGAGTCGCTCCTACAATGAGCAGTTCTTC
TRBV24-1	18	TRBJ2-1	TRBD2	few	CATSDSRESGGVYNEQFF	TGTGCCACCAGTGATTCCCGGGAGAGCGGGGGGGTCTACAATGAGCAGTTCTTC
TRBV18	16	TRBJ2-3	TRBD2	.	CASSRGLAGLTDTQYF	TGTGCCAGCTCACGGGGACTAGCGGGACTCACAGATACGCAGTATTTT
TRBV6-1	14	TRBJ1-2	TRBD1	.	CASSKTGRGGGYTF	TGTGCCAGCAGTAAGACAGGGAGGGGGGGAGGCTACACCTTC
TRBV20-1	17	TRBJ2-7	TRBD2	.	CSARTISGTSASYEQYF	TGCAGTGCTAGAACAATCTCCGGGACTAGCGCCTCCTACGAGCAGTACTTC
TRBV27	12	TRBJ2-7	.	.	CAAWDGLYEQYF	TGTGCCGCTTGGGACGGCCTCTACGAGCAGTACTTC
TRBV6-5	15	TRBJ2-3	TRBD1	many	CASSYSTGATDTQYF	TGTGCCAGCAGTTACAGTACAGGGGCAACAGATACGCAGTATTTT
TRBV2	12	TRBJ2-7	.	few	CASREWGYEQYF	TGTGCCAGCAGGGAATGGGGTTACGAGCAGTACTTC
TRBV6-2/TRBV6-3	13	TRBJ1-3	.	many	CASSRRSGNTIYF	TGTGCCAGCAGTCGTCGCTCTGGAAACACCATATATTTT
TRBV10-3	12	TRBJ2-5	.	.	CATSQGSETQYF	TGTGCCACCTCACAGGGTTCAGAGACCCAGTACTTC
TRBV7-9	15	TRBJ1-6	.	few	CASSLGQREAGVLHF	TGTGCCAGCAGCTTAGGACAGCGGGAAGCGGGGGTCCTCCACTTT
TRBV19	15	TRBJ1-6	TRBD1	few	CASRGRDRDNSPLHF	TGTGCCAGTAGAGGGAGGGACAGGGACAATTCACCCCTCCACTTT
TRBV12-3/TRBV12-4	15	TRBJ1-5	TRBD1	.	CASSSDRARNQPQHF	TGTGCCAGCAGTTCTGACAGGGCCCGGAATCAGCCCCAGCATTTT
TRBV20-1	16	TRBJ2-1	.	.	CSAIPPRVASINEQFF	TGCAGTGCTATCCCCCCCCGGGTTGCCTCCATCAATGAGCAGTTCTTC
TRBV12-3/TRBV12-4	14	TRBJ1-2	TRBD1	few	CASSPRGFNYGYTF	TGTGCCAGCAGTCCCAGGGGGTTTAACTATGGCTACACCTTC
TRBV7-2	14	TRBJ1-4	.	few	CASSLTGVGEKLFF	TGTGCCAGCAGCTTAACGGGTGTGGGTGAAAAACTGTTTTTT
TRBV6-2/TRBV6-3	13	TRBJ1-5	.	.	CASSAQGFQPQHF	TGTGCCAGCAGTGCCCAGGGGTTTCAGCCCCAGCATTTT
TRBV4-1	15	TRBJ1-6	.	many	CASSQLWTVDSPLHF	TGCGCCAGCAGCCAACTTTGGACAGTTGATTCACCCCTCCACTTT
TRBV7-2	16	TRBJ2-1	.	few	CASSLAFGQDYNEQFF	TGTGCCAGCAGCTTAGCGTTCGGACAAGATTACAATGAGCAGTTCTTC
TRBV3-1	16	TRBJ2-5	TRBD1	few	CASSLQTGTGGETQYF	TGTGCCAGCAGCCTACAGACCGGGACAGGGGGAGAGACCCAGTACTTC
TRBV4-3	16	TRBJ1-2	.	.	CASSQDRKRTNYGYTF	TGCGCCAGCAGCCAAGATCGGAAAAGGACTAACTATGGCTACACCTTC
TRBV19	16	TRBJ2-7	.	.	CASSIECRTSSYEQYF	TGTGCCAGTAGTATAGAGTGCAGGACGAGCTCCTACGAGCAGTACTTC
TRBV18	16	TRBJ2-7	.	.	CASSPPNLRVAYEQYF	TGTGCCAGCTCACCACCGAACCTCAGGGTAGCTTACGAGCAGTACTTC
TRBV7-8	16	TRBJ2-7	TRBD2	few	CASSSTGLAGAYEQYF	TGTGCCAGCAGCTCTACCGGACTAGCGGGTGCCTACGAGCAGTACTTC